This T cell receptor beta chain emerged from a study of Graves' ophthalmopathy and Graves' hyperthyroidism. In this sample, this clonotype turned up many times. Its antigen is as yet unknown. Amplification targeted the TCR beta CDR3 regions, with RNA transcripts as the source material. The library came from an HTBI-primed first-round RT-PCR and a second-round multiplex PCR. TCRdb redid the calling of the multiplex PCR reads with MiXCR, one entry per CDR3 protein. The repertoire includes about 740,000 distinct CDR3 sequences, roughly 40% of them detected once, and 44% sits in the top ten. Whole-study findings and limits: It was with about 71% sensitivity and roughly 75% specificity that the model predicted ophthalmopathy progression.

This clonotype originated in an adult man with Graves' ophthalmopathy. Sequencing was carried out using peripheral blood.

In DNA form, the CDR3 reads TGTGCCAGCAGAGGGAAGGGCAACACCATATATTTT. Protein product: CASRGKGNTIYF. The chain employs TRBV25-1 and TRBJ1-3; D remains unclear. Between the trimmed V and J ends, which lost 6 bases and 7 bases, there was a span of 10 bases. The CDR3 runs to 12 residues. The germline CDR1 and CDR2 sequences are MGHDK and SYGVNS. The full variable domain, in which reference TRBV25-1 and TRBJ1-3 provide the parts outside the CDR3, is EADIYQTPRYLVIGTGKKITLECSQTMGHDKMYWYQQDPGMELHLIHYSYGVNSTEKGDLSSESTVSRIRTEHFPLTLESARPSHTSQYLCASRGKGNTIYFGEGSWLTVV.